This is a list of T cell receptor beta chains from one sample in a study of radiotherapy plus CTLA-4 blockade in lung cancer. Produced via immunoSEQ multiplex PCR; TCRdb's table is partial and in-frame only. The data hold just over 35,000 clones, with around 85% observed a single time. The sequencing here drew on peripheral blood, taken from a patient treated with radiotherapy plus ipilimumab. All receptors derive from a human donor with non-small cell lung cancer who had stable disease on radiotherapy plus ipilimumab. The CDR3 runs from the conserved cysteine through the conserved F or W. Each record gives: CDR3 length, D gene, V gene, J gene, clone size, CDR3 protein, CDR3 DNA. D genes are given only for firm matches. Only some rows state a clone size, as once, few, many or a class for expanded clones.

13,.,TRBV6-5,TRBJ2-5,.,CASSSPGEETQYF,TGTGCCAGCAGCTCCCCGGGGGAAGAGACCCAGTACTTC
17,TRBD1,TRBV2,TRBJ2-1,.,CASRDLDRFSPYNEQFF,TGTGCCAGCAGGGATTTGGACAGGTTCTCTCCCTACAATGAGCAGTTCTTC
21,TRBD2,TRBV7-4,TRBJ2-3,.,CASSLALGLAGGPSWWDTQYF,TGTGCCAGCAGCTTAGCCCTGGGACTAGCGGGAGGGCCCTCGTGGTGGGATACGCAGTATTTT
15,.,TRBV7-2,TRBJ2-1,.,CASSLPGLSYNEQFF,TGTGCCAGCAGCTTACCGGGACTCTCCTACAATGAGCAGTTCTTC
18,TRBD2,TRBV13,TRBJ2-7,once,CASSLDPPGLEVGYEQYF,TGTGCCAGCAGCTTAGACCCTCCAGGACTAGAGGTCGGGTACGAGCAGTACTTC
17,TRBD1,TRBV7-2,TRBJ2-7,.,CASSLPLTGVKAYEQYF,TGTGCCAGCAGCTTACCACTTACAGGGGTAAAAGCCTACGAGCAGTACTTC
15,TRBD1,TRBV7-6,TRBJ2-7,.,CASSLAGGAAYEQYF,TGTGCCAGCAGCTTAGCAGGGGGCGCCGCCTACGAGCAGTACTTC
14,.,TRBV5-6,TRBJ2-1,few,CASSLRDFGDEQFF,TGTGCCAGCAGCTTGAGGGACTTCGGCGATGAGCAGTTCTTC
16,.,TRBV9,TRBJ2-3,.,CASSVGDSGSTDTQYF,TGTGCCAGCAGCGTAGGTGATAGCGGAAGCACAGATACGCAGTATTTT
18,.,TRBV4-3,TRBJ2-7,.,CASSQGGPDVEGGYEQYF,TGCGCCAGCAGCCAAGGAGGTCCGGACGTAGAAGGAGGGTACGAGCAGTACTTC
16,TRBD1,TRBV4-1,TRBJ2-3,.,CASSKSDRGYPDTQYF,TGCGCCAGCAGCAAATCGGACAGGGGTTACCCGGATACGCAGTATTTT
14,TRBD2,TRBV6-6,TRBJ2-2,.,CASNTGGPTGELFF,TGTGCCAGCAACACGGGAGGGCCGACCGGGGAGCTGTTTTTT
17,TRBD2,TRBV27,TRBJ2-2,.,CASRPSGLAGDGGELFF,TGTGCCAGCAGGCCCTCGGGACTAGCGGGAGACGGCGGGGAGCTGTTTTTT
15,.,TRBV10-3,TRBJ1-3,once,CAISEEGLSGNTIYF,TGTGCCATCAGTGAGGAGGGCCTCTCTGGAAACACCATATATTTT
13,TRBD1,TRBV11-2,TRBJ1-2,.,CASSPNRGYGYTF,TGTGCCAGCAGCCCAAACAGGGGCTATGGCTACACCTTC
13,.,TRBV27,TRBJ2-5,.,CASSWRAPGTQYF,TGTGCCAGCAGCTGGCGGGCCCCGGGGACCCAGTACTTC
14,TRBD2,TRBV7-2,TRBJ2-2,.,CASSLAGGTGELFF,TGTGCCAGCAGCCTAGCGGGGGGCACCGGGGAGCTGTTTTTT
15,.,TRBV6-4,TRBJ2-6,.,CASSEDSSGANVLTF,TGTGCCAGCAGTGAGGACAGCTCTGGGGCCAACGTCCTGACTTTC
15,.,TRBV7-2,TRBJ2-7,.,CASSLGQTSSYEQYF,TGTGCCAGCAGCTTAGGTCAGACAAGCTCCTACGAGCAGTACTTC
15,.,TRBV5-1,TRBJ2-1,.,CASSLEGQEYNEQFF,TGCGCCAGCAGCTTGGAGGGACAAGAGTACAATGAGCAGTTCTTC
16,TRBD1,TRBV19,TRBJ1-5,once,CASRPRDRGSWGPQHF,TGTGCCAGTAGGCCCCGGGACAGGGGATCCTGGGGGCCCCAGCATTTT
14,.,TRBV6-6,TRBJ1-1,few,CASSYDRKNTEAFF,TGTGCCAGCAGTTACGACAGGAAGAACACTGAAGCTTTCTTT
14,.,TRBV6-5,TRBJ2-7,.,CASSYRQWSYEQYF,TGTGCCAGCAGTTACAGACAGTGGAGCTACGAGCAGTACTTC
16,.,TRBV9,TRBJ2-3,.,CASSAYRLRSTDTQYF,TGTGCCAGCAGCGCCTATCGTCTCCGTAGCACAGATACGCAGTATTTT
15,TRBD1,TRBV4-2,TRBJ1-5,.,CASSPKTGDHQPQHF,TGTGCCAGCAGCCCAAAGACAGGGGACCATCAGCCCCAGCATTTT
16,TRBD1,TRBV7-2,TRBJ1-2,.,CASSLAADRGLYGYTF,TGTGCCAGCAGCTTAGCGGCGGACAGGGGGCTATATGGCTACACCTTC
16,TRBD1,TRBV4-3,TRBJ2-2,.,CASSQEPGQGSGELFF,TGCGCCAGCAGCCAAGAGCCGGGACAGGGGTCCGGGGAGCTGTTTTTT
14,.,TRBV4-1,TRBJ1-5,.,CASSQLRGNQPQHF,TGCGCCAGCAGCCAGCTACGGGGGAATCAGCCCCAGCATTTT
15,TRBD1,TRBV11-2,TRBJ2-7,.,CASSYPPGQPYEQYF,TGTGCCAGCAGCTACCCACCGGGACAGCCCTACGAGCAGTACTTC
15,.,TRBV18,TRBJ1-2,.,CASSPGQGPGYGYTF,TGTGCCAGCTCCCCAGGGCAGGGGCCGGGGTATGGCTACACCTTC
16,.,TRBV28,TRBJ1-5,.,CASSPIGGLSGQPQHF,TGTGCCAGCAGCCCCATCGGGGGTTTAAGCGGTCAGCCCCAGCATTTT
14,TRBD2,TRBV29-1,TRBJ2-7,.,CSALAGGSSYEQYF,TGCAGCGCACTCGCTGGCGGGAGCTCCTACGAGCAGTACTTC
16,.,TRBV6-7,TRBJ2-6,.,CASNPLFLSGANVLTF,TGTGCCAGCAATCCACTCTTCCTCTCTGGGGCCAACGTCCTGACTTTC
13,.,TRBV5-6,TRBJ2-7,once,CASSLGLEAEQYF,TGTGCCAGCAGCTTGGGACTAGAGGCCGAGCAGTACTTC
16,TRBD1,TRBV7-9,TRBJ2-1,.,CASSHRGQPSYNEQFF,TGTGCCAGCAGCCATCGGGGACAGCCCTCCTACAATGAGCAGTTCTTC
14,TRBD2,TRBV4-1,TRBJ2-1,.,CASGYSGRKDEQFF,TGCGCCAGCGGCTATTCCGGGAGGAAAGATGAGCAGTTCTTC
14,.,TRBV6-5,TRBJ1-1,few,CASSYGTSNTEAFF,TGTGCCAGCAGTTACGGGACATCGAACACTGAAGCTTTCTTT
16,TRBD2,TRBV7-2,TRBJ2-7,few,CASSLGTSGRSGEQYF,TGTGCCAGCAGCTTAGGGACTAGCGGGAGATCGGGCGAGCAGTACTTC
15,TRBD2,TRBV13,TRBJ2-1,.,CASSSLAGFYNEQFF,TGTGCCAGCAGCTCACTAGCGGGGTTCTACAATGAGCAGTTCTTC
16,.,TRBV7-9,TRBJ2-2,.,CASSRWDSSNTGELFF,TGTGCCAGCAGCCGATGGGACTCCTCGAACACCGGGGAGCTGTTTTTT
15,.,TRBV7-2,TRBJ2-7,.,CASSLGAGPTYEQYF,TGTGCCAGCAGCTTAGGGGCGGGCCCGACCTACGAGCAGTACTTC
15,.,TRBV28,TRBJ1-5,.,CASSTQQGRSQPQHF,TGTGCCAGCAGTACGCAACAGGGAAGAAGCCAGCCCCAGCATTTT
15,TRBD1,TRBV5-1,TRBJ1-2,.,CASSFTGTGGYGYTF,TGCGCCAGCAGCTTCACCGGGACAGGGGGCTATGGCTACACCTTC
16,.,TRBV6-5,TRBJ2-6,.,CASSYFRDSGANVLTF,TGTGCCAGCAGTTACTTTCGGGACTCTGGGGCCAACGTCCTGACTTTC